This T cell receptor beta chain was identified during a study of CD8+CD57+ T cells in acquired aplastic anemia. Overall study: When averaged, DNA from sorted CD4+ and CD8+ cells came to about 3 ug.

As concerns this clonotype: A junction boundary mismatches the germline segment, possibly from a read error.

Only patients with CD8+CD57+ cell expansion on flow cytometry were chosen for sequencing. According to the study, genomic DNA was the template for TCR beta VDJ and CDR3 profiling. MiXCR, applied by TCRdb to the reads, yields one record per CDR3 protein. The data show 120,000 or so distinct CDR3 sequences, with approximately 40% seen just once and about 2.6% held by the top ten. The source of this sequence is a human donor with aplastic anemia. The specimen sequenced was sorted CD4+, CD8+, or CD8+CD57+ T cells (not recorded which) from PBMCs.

Written as DNA, the CDR3 is TGTGCCGGCAGCAAACAGGGGATCGGCGAAAAACTGTTTTTT. Amino acids: CAGSKQGIGEKLFF. The chain carries TRBV6-1 and TRBJ1-4, with 7 bases that match TRBD1. This CDR3 region has 14 residues. Germline loops: CDR1 MNHNS, CDR2 SASEGT.